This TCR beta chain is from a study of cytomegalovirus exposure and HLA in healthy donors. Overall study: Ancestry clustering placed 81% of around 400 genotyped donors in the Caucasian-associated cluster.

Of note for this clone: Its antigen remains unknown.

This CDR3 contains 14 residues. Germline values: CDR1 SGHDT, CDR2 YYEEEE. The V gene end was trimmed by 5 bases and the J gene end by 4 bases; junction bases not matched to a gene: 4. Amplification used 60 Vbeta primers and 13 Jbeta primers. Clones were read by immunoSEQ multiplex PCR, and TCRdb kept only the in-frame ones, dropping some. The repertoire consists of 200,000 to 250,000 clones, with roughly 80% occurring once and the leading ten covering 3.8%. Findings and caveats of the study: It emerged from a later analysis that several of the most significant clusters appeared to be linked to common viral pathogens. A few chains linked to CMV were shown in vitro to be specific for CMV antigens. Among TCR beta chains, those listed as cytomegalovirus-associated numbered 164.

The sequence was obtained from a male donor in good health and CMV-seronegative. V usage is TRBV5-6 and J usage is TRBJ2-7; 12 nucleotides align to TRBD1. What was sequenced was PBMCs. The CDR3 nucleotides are TGTGCCAGCAGGGGGGACAGGGGGCTTTACGAGCAGTACTTC. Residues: CASRGDRGLYEQYF.